This paragraph covers one T cell receptor (beta chain) sequence. Its antigen is as yet unknown. This sample was included in a study of OX40 agonist ivuxolimab in advanced cancers. Findings and caveats of the study: By week 6 at 0.1 to 3.0 mg/kg, blood CD4+ and CD8+ T cells had expanded clonally. Expanded clones tended on average to be more numerous among CD8+ T cells than CD4+.

The CDR3 extends over 15 amino acids. CDR1 and CDR2 from the germline V gene are SGHTA and FQGNSA. Trimming stripped 1 base from V and 2 bases from J, with 12 bases between. Any history of autoimmune disease or systemic immunosuppression disqualified patients. At baseline, cycle 4 day 1, and cycle 7 day 1, blood was sampled. TCRdb's copy holds only in-frame clones and misses some; the assay was immunoSEQ multiplex PCR. The table includes approximately 82,000 clones, about 85% detected once. The sample in question was CD4+ or CD8+ T cells sorted from blood, obtained in a trial of the OX40 agonist ivuxolimab. The chain employs TRBV7-2 and TRBJ2-7, with TRBD2 as a possible D gene (5 bases). This clonotype was obtained from an adult with an advanced solid tumor such as melanoma, head and neck, liver or kidney cancer. For the CDR3, the DNA is TGTGCCAGCAGCTTAGGGATACTAGTCCCCTACGAGCAGTACTTC. It encodes CASSLGILVPYEQYF.